The clone carrying this TCR beta chain occurred a few times. Its target is not known. The data originate from a study of blood T cells in healthy people across ages. In terms of origin and age, donors were healthy Caucasian individuals from Russia aged roughly 6 to 90. Samples each yielded at least 5.5 micrograms of total RNA. Overall study results and limits: A roughly linear fall in TCR beta diversity per million T cells was seen with increasing age.

CDR1 and CDR2 (germline): SEHNR, FQNEAQ (reference sequence). The length of the CDR3 is 15 residues. The trim removed 5 bases at V and 2 bases at J, leaving 9 bases unmatched. A J-beta primer mix and a sample-barcoded 5' primer were used in a second PCR of roughly 6 to 12 cycles. Carrying 12 random nucleotides, a template-switch adaptor labeled each individual cDNA molecule. TCRdb reanalysed the 5' RACE reads using MiXCR and keeps one entry per CDR3 protein. The table has about 1.4 million distinct CDR3 sequences, roughly 59% seen once. J is TRBJ2-7 and V is TRBV7-9; 7 nucleotides line up with TRBD1. The sequence was collected from a man younger than 30 in good health. The source material was blood. The CDR3 is CASSMWDSFPYEQYF. CDR3 DNA sequence: TGTGCCAGCAGCATGTGGGACAGTTTCCCCTACGAGCAGTACTTC.